This passage covers 4 T cell receptor beta chains from one sample sequenced in a study of T-cell memory formation after mild COVID-19. Each CDR3 protein is one row after TCRdb ran MiXCR on the 5' RACE reads. The data contain roughly 170,000 distinct CDR3 sequences, roughly 18% of them singletons. The sample was PBMCs or a T cell subset sorted from them (not recorded which). Receptors were obtained from a man between 18 and 29 years old who had mild COVID-19 (a few samples of this study predate the infection). Cell type and time point are not known.

This sequence joins TRBV4-1 and TRBJ2-5; 12 bases are shared with TRBD2. J gave up 6 bases and V 5 bases, and 7 bases lay outside the gene matches. Germline V gene sequence: CDR1 MGHRA, CDR2 YSYEKL. The length of the CDR3 is 15 residues. The chain's CDR3 is CASSGLGLAGQTQYF. The DNA of the CDR3 is TGCGCCAGCAGCGGTTTAGGACTAGCGGGGCAGACCCAGTACTTC.

V gene TRBV2 combines with J gene TRBJ2-5; D remains unclear. V was pared by 6 bases and J by 0 bases, with 17 bases between. From germline, CDR1 is SNHLY and CDR2 FYNNEI. This CDR3 region has 16 residues. The CDR3: CASRRQNRHYQETQYF. For the CDR3, the DNA is TGTGCCAGCAGACGGCAGAATAGGCATTACCAAGAGACCCAGTACTTC.

This clonotype was found a few times. V and J are TRBV27 and TRBJ1-3; D unresolved. The germline V gene has CDR1 MNHEY and CDR2 SMNVEV (reference sequence). V was clipped by 2 bases and J by 4 bases, with 18 bases between them. The CDR3 covers 17 residues. In DNA form, the CDR3 reads TGTGCCAGCAGTTTAGAGCCCCCGAGGATGGGAGGAAACACCATATATTTT. Translated: CASSLEPPRMGGNTIYF.

The gene calls are TRBV3-1 and TRBJ2-5; no clear D gene. Germline V lookup: CDR1 LGHDT, CDR2 YNNKEL (reference sequence). The germline V and J ends were trimmed by 6 bases and 5 bases, with 13 bases remaining between them. The CDR3 covers 13 residues. The CDR3, as DNA: TGTGCCAGCAGTCCCGTGGGATGGGAGACCCAGTACTTC. Its protein product is CASSPVGWETQYF.